These T cell receptor beta chains were read from a single sample in a study of shared clonotypes between healthy human individuals. The repertoire was sequenced with immunoSEQ multiplex PCR; TCRdb's copy has only in-frame clones and lacks some. The sample consists of 470,000 or so clones, more than 65% of them appearing once. Sequencing input: PBMCs. The receptors derive from a woman aged 40 to 50 in good health. Some clones in this sample may be carry-over from other donors' samples. The CDR3 runs from the conserved cysteine through the conserved F or W. D genes are given only for firm matches. Size is stated for part of the rows, as once, few or many counts, or as a class when the clone is expanded.

-,-,TRBJ1-2,TRBV19,TGTGCCAGTAGTATCCGACAGGTTACAGCTAACTATGGCTACACCTTC,CASSIRQVTANYGYTF
-,-,TRBJ1-4,TRBV15,TGTGCCACCAGCAGGGCGACACACTCGTCTAATGAAAAACTGTTTTTT,CATSRATHSSNEKLFF
-,-,TRBJ2-5,TRBV19,TGTGCCAGTAGTACCCCGGGCCTACAAGAGACCCAGTACTTC,CASSTPGLQETQYF
-,TRBD1,TRBJ1-1,TRBV5-1,TGCGCCAGCAGCGGGGGACAGAAGAACACTGAAGCTTTCTTT,CASSGGQKNTEAFF
-,-,TRBJ2-1,TRBV9,TGTGCCAGCAGCGTGGGCGGGGGCGAGGGCAATGAGCAGTTCTTC,CASSVGGGEGNEQFF
-,-,TRBJ1-3,TRBV4-2,TGTGCCAGCAGCCAAGATCCCGGTGGAAACACCATATATTTT,CASSQDPGGNTIYF
many,TRBD2,TRBJ2-5,TRBV5-1,TGCGCCAGCAGCTGGACTAGCGGGACGTTGGGGGAGACCCAGTACTTC,CASSWTSGTLGETQYF
-,-,TRBJ1-5,TRBV4-3,TGCGCCAGCAGCCAAGATGTGGGTCAGCCCCAGCATTTT,CASSQDVGQPQHF
few,TRBD1,TRBJ2-7,TRBV11-1,TGTGCCAGCAGCTTAGGACAGGGCGTCAACGAGCAGTACTTC,CASSLGQGVNEQYF
-,-,TRBJ1-1,TRBV2,TGTGCCAGCAGTGGCCAAAAGAACACTGAAGCTTTCTTT,CASSGQKNTEAFF
few,-,TRBJ2-2,TRBV29-1,TGCAGCTCCAGCCGGTCGGGCGGGGAGCTGTTTTTT,CSSSRSGGELFF
-,-,TRBJ1-5,TRBV6-1,TGTGCCAGCAGGGAAACCCGGGGGAAGGGATACCCTGGGGCTTATAGCAATCAGCCCCAGCATTTT,CASRETRGKGYPGAYSNQPQHF
-,-,TRBJ1-1,TRBV28,TGTGCCAGCAGGAACCCTACGGAAGAGCCTTTCTTT,CASRNPTEEPFF
-,TRBD2,TRBJ2-7,TRBV30,TGTGCCTGGAGTGTTCAACGTACTAGCGGGAGAAGGCTTTACGAGCAGTACTTC,CAWSVQRTSGRRLYEQYF
many,TRBD1,TRBJ1-5,TRBV28,TGTGCCAGCAGTTTAACCGACAGGGGGTATCAGCCCCAGCATTTT,CASSLTDRGYQPQHF